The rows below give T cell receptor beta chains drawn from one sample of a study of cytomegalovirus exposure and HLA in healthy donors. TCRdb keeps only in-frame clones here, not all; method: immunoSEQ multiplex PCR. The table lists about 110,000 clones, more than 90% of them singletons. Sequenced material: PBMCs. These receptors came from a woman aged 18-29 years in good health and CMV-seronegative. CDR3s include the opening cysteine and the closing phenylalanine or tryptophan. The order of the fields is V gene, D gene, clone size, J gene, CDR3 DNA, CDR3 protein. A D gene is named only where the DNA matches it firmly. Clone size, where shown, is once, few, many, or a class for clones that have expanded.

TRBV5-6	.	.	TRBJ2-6	TGTGCCAGCAGCTATTCGTCCGTCCTGACTTTC	CASSYSSVLTF
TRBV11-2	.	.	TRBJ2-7	TGTGCCAGCAGCTTTTTGGTCAGCTCCTACGAGCAGTACTTC	CASSFLVSSYEQYF
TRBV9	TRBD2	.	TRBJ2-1	TGTGCCAGCAGCGTAGAAAATAGACTAGCGGGGAACTACAATGAGCAGTTCTTC	CASSVENRLAGNYNEQFF
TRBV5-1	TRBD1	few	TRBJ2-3	TGCGCCAGCAGCTTGGTTCAGGGGGCAGGAGATACGCAGTATTTT	CASSLVQGAGDTQYF
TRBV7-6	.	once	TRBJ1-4	TGTGCCAGCAGCCATAAGGGGGACCTTAATGAAAAACTGTTTTTT	CASSHKGDLNEKLFF
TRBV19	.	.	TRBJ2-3	TGTGCCAGTGAGAGGGGAGGATACACAGATACGCAGTATTTT	CASERGGYTDTQYF
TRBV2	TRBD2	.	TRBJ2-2	TGTGCCAGCAGCGCACCTAGCGGGGGAGCGACCGGGGAGCTGTTTTTT	CASSAPSGGATGELFF
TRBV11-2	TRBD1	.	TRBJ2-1	TGTGCCAGCAGGATGACAGGGGATCCCAATGAGCAGTTCTTC	CASRMTGDPNEQFF
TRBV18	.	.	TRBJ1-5	TGTGCCAGCTCACCGAGCGCCTTCAATCAGCCCCAGCATTTT	CASSPSAFNQPQHF
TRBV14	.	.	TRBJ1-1	TGTGCCAGCAGCCAAGATTACAGGCGGAAAAGGAACACTGAAGCTTTCTTT	CASSQDYRRKRNTEAFF
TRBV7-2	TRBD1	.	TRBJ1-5	TGTGCCAGCAGCCCCGGGACAGGGCGCGTGGGACCCCAGCATTTT	CASSPGTGRVGPQHF
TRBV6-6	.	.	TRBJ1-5	TGTGCCAGCAGCCAAACAGTCCAGCCCCAGCATTTT	CASSQTVQPQHF
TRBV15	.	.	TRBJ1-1	TGTGCCACCAGCAGAGATGGGGGGGCATTGAACACTGAAGCTTTCTTT	CATSRDGGALNTEAFF
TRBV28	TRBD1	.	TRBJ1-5	TGTGCCAGCAGTTGGGGCCGACAGGGACATCAGCCCCAGCATTTT	CASSWGRQGHQPQHF
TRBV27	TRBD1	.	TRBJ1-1	TGTGCCAGCAGTTTAAGGACAGGGGGTTTGGGGAACACTGAAGCTTTCTTT	CASSLRTGGLGNTEAFF
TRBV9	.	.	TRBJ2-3	TGTGCCAGCAGCGGGGAGGGGGCAGATACGCAGTATTTT	CASSGEGADTQYF
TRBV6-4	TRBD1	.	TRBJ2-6	TGTGCCAGCAGTCCGGGGACAGGGGGCTCTGGGGCCAACGTCCTGACTTTC	CASSPGTGGSGANVLTF
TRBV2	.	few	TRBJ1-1	TGTGCCAGCAGTTACAGAAACACTGAAGCTTTCTTT	CASSYRNTEAFF
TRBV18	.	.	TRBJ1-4	TGTGCCAGCTCACCATCAGGCTTTACTAATGAAAAACTGTTTTTT	CASSPSGFTNEKLFF
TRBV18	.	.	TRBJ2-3	TGTGCCAGCTCACCCCCGGGACACACAGATACGCAGTATTTT	CASSPPGHTDTQYF
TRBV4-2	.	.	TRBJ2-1	TGTGCCAGCAGCCAAGGTATCCAAGGGGGGGTAGCGCGCAATGAGCAGTTCTTC	CASSQGIQGGVARNEQFF
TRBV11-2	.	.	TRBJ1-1	TGTGCCAGCAGCTTAGCGGCCAGGGTGGGCACTGAAGCTTTCTTT	CASSLAARVGTEAFF
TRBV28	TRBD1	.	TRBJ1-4	TGTGCCAGCAGTTTAGCAGGGGGCGGAGAAAAACTGTTTTTT	CASSLAGGGEKLFF
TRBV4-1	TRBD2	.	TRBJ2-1	TGCGCCAGCAGCCAAGGGGGGGGGACGGGGGATGAGCAGTTCTTC	CASSQGGGTGDEQFF
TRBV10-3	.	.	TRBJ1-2	TGTGCCATCAGTGAGTCGACGGGGTATGGCTACACCTTC	CAISESTGYGYTF
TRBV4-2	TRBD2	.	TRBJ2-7	TGTGCCAGCAGCCAAGATATCGGGGGGTACCACTACGAGCAGTACTTC	CASSQDIGGYHYEQYF
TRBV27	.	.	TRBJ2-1	TGTGCCAGCAGTCAAAATCCCGCAGGGGCGGGGGTCAATGAGCAGTTCTTC	CASSQNPAGAGVNEQFF
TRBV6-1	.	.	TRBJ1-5	TGTGCCAGCAGTGAAGGGTCAGGGGTTAGCAATCAGCCCCAGCATTTT	CASSEGSGVSNQPQHF
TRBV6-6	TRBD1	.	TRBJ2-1	TGTGCCAGCAGTCCCCCCCGGGACAGACACAATGAGCAGTTCTTC	CASSPPRDRHNEQFF
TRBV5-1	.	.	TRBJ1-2	TGCGCCAGCAGCTTGGCGCAAGCCAACTATGGCTACACCTTC	CASSLAQANYGYTF
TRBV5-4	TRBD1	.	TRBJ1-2	TGTGCCAGCAGCCCGGGACAGGGATCCCCGGTGAACTACACCTTC	CASSPGQGSPVNYTF
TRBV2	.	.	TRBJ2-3	TGTGCCAGCAGTGACGGCAGGACTGTTCTGATCACAGATACGCAGTATTTT	CASSDGRTVLITDTQYF
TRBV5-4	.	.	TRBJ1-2	TGTGCCAGCAGCTTGGATTCGGGGGGCTGGGCTGGCTACACCTTC	CASSLDSGGWAGYTF
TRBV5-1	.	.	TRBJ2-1	TGCGCCAGCAGCCCTCGGGGGGCTTACAATGAGCAGTTCTTC	CASSPRGAYNEQFF
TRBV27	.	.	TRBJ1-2	TGTGCCAGCAGTTCCTATCGGGGGGGGCGCTCAATTGCAGCAGATGGCTACACCTTC	CASSSYRGGRSIAADGYTF
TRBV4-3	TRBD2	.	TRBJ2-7	TGCGCCAGCAGCCAAGTGGGTAGCGGGGTAAACGAGCAGTACTTC	CASSQVGSGVNEQYF
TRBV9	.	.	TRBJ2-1	TGTGCCAGCAGCTTTGGGACAGAGCAGTTCTTC	CASSFGTEQFF